The next 19 T cell receptor beta chains were all read from a single sample in a study of blood T cells in healthy people across ages. A second PCR of roughly 7 to 11 cycles used a sample-barcoded 5' primer and a J-beta primer mix. TCRdb ran MiXCR on the 5' RACE reads and lists one entry per CDR3 protein. The sample contains over 450,000 distinct CDR3 sequences, less than 25% of which appear only once. These same data were also listed under a study on T cells of mothers and their children.

The sample consisted of blood. The receptors were sampled from a boy aged 5 to 17 in good health.

The chain joins TRBV27 to TRBJ2-7, with D possibly TRBD2 on 5 matching bases. The CDR3 extends over 15 amino acids. The V end lost 2 bases, the J end lost 3 bases, and 14 bases lay between the germline ends. Germline V gives CDR1 MNHEY, CDR2 SMNVEV (reference sequence). The CDR3 loop is CASSLSRPTIYEQYF. The CDR3 DNA follows: TGTGCCAGCAGTTTAAGTCGGCCGACTATCTACGAGCAGTACTTC.

The chain joins TRBV5-1 to TRBJ2-3; D assignment may be TRBD1 or TRBD2 (5 bases each). The germline V gene has CDR1 SGHRS and CDR2 YFSETQ. There are 17 residues in the CDR3. Trimming stripped 0 bases from V and 1 base from J, with 15 bases between. The CDR3 DNA reads as TGCGCCAGCAGCTTGGTAGCGAGTAGAGGGGGCACAGATACGCAGTATTTT. The encoded protein is CASSLVASRGGTDTQYF.

This clonotype was observed a handful of times. The V call is TRBV20-1, the J call TRBJ2-1, with TRBD2 identical over 15 bases. Losses at the gene ends were 4 bases for V and 13 bases for J; bases not matched to a gene: 17. Germline CDR1 and CDR2: DFQATT and SNEGSKA (reference sequence). This CDR3 has 17 amino acids. CDR3 nucleotides: TGCAGTGCTACGGGGACTAGCGGGGGGACCCTTATTGCTGAACAGTTCTTC. Translating gives CSATGTSGGTLIAEQFF.

The chain has TRBV4-3 and TRBJ2-5; D is unresolved. In germline, CDR1 is LGHNA, CDR2 YSLEER. This CDR3 contains 14 residues. Trimming pared 0 bases from V and 1 base from J, leaving 6 bases between. The CDR3 coding sequence is TGCGCCAGCAGCCAAGATCTCGGCCAAGAGACCCAGTACTTC. It codes for CASSQDLGQETQYF.

The chain employs TRBV20-1 and TRBJ2-1; D ambiguous. The V gene's germline CDR1 is DFQATT and CDR2 SNEGSKA (reference sequence). The V end was cut by 1 base, the J end by 7 bases, with 11 bases between. CDR3 size: 13 residues. DNA of the CDR3: TGCAGTGCTAGAGTTATAGTAGGGAATGAGCAGTTCTTC. Its protein product is CSARVIVGNEQFF.

The chain is built from TRBV6-6 and TRBJ2-5; no reliable D call. V was clipped by 2 bases and J by 7 bases, with 5 bases between them. The germline gives CDR1 MNHNY, CDR2 SVGAGI (reference sequence). CDR3 length equals 11 residues. CDR3 sequence (DNA): TGTGCCAGCAGTTACGGACCGACCCAGTACTTC. Its protein is CASSYGPTQYF.

The chain links TRBV21-1 to TRBJ2-5; the table's D call of TRBD2 was not tested on the DNA. The assigned J gene may be wrong: the sequence end matches TRBJ2-1 better. TRBV21-1 is annotated as a pseudogene. The CDR3 length is 15 residues. The CDR3 loop reads CASSGPKAGGPEQFF. CDR3 sequence (DNA): TGTGCCAGCAGCGGACCCAAGGCGGGAGGACCTGAGCAGTTCTTC.

To note about this clonotype: This may arise from a read error, as a much more abundant clone is one base away. It is likely a read error, because the conserved phenylalanine at the end of the CDR3 is missing. This sequence joins TRBV11-1 and TRBJ1-2; D is unclear. The V gene lost 9 bases and the J gene lost 2 bases, with 13 bases spanning the gap. Germline assignment: CDR1 SGHAT and CDR2 FQDESV (reference sequence). The CDR3 is made up of 13 amino acids. The CDR3 region has the DNA TGTGCCAGTAGCGGTGGGAGGAACTATGGCTACACCCTC. Translated, it gives CASSGGRNYGYTL.

The V gene is TRBV12-3 or TRBV12-4, the J gene TRBJ2-7; 7 bases align to TRBD1. The CDR3 runs to 15 residues. V trimming: 0 bases; J trimming: 2 bases; junction bases outside the gene matches: 4. As DNA, the CDR3 is TGTGCCAGCAGTTTAGCGATGGACAGGACCTACGAGCAGTACTTC. This gives the protein CASSLAMDRTYEQYF.

This sequence joins TRBV7-9 and TRBJ2-5; D is possibly TRBD1 or TRBD2 (5 bases each). Trimming pared 1 base from V and 1 base from J, leaving 10 bases between. The CDR3 covers 15 residues. Germline CDR1 SEHNR, CDR2 FQNEAQ (reference sequence). CDR3: CASSLVGGAQETQYF. DNA for the CDR3: TGTGCCAGCAGCTTAGTTGGGGGTGCCCAAGAGACCCAGTACTTC.

This clonotype was detected only a few times. The chain has TRBV6-1 and TRBJ2-7; 9 bases line up with TRBD1. The CDR3 totals 13 residues. J gave up 3 bases and V 8 bases, and 5 bases lay outside the gene matches. Germline assignment: CDR1 MNHNS and CDR2 SASEGT. DNA for the CDR3: TGTGCCAGCCTCCGGGACAGGGTCTACGAGCAGTACTTC. It encodes CASLRDRVYEQYF.

V usage is TRBV28 and J usage is TRBJ2-3; no firm D call. This CDR3 spans 15 amino acids. Germline V gene lookup returns CDR1 MDHEN and CDR2 SYDVKM. The V gene lost 3 bases and the J gene lost 6 bases, with 16 bases spanning the gap. The CDR3 here is CASSFPSSPEDTQYF. In DNA form, the CDR3 reads TGTGCCAGCAGTTTTCCGTCTTCGCCGGAGGATACGCAGTATTTT.

This chain joins TRBV12-3 or TRBV12-4 and TRBJ2-2; no reliable D call. Trimming pared 3 bases from V and 7 bases from J, leaving 15 bases between. CDR3 length: 15 residues. CDR3 sequence (DNA): TGTGCCAGCAGTTTTGTGCCCCCCCCAGGCGGGGAGCTGTTTTTT. It is translated as CASSFVPPPGGELFF.

In this sample, this clonotype turned up a few times. V is TRBV25-1 and J is TRBJ2-5, with D unresolved. The end of the DNA is better explained by TRBJ2-7, so the J call may be wrong. The CDR3 length is 13 residues. Looked up from germline, CDR1 is MGHDK and CDR2 is SYGVNS. The CDR3 DNA sequence: TGTGCCAGCAGTGAGGCTAGCTCCTACGAGCAGTACTTC. It encodes CASSEASSYEQYF.

Ten or more counts support this clonotype. This sequence joins TRBV7-9 and TRBJ2-7; TRBD1 is a possible D gene (6 bases). The CDR3 runs 14 residues. Germline V gene lookup returns CDR1 SEHNR and CDR2 FQNEAQ (reference sequence). Trimming removed 6 bases at V and 0 bases at J, with 12 bases between. CDR3 residues: CASSYTGISYEQYF. In DNA form, the CDR3 reads TGTGCCAGCAGTTATACAGGGATCTCCTACGAGCAGTACTTC.

The chain links TRBV6-6 to TRBJ2-2; D ambiguous. V gave up 1 base and J gave up 7 bases, with 10 bases separating them. The germline gives CDR1 MNHNY, CDR2 SVGAGI (reference sequence). This CDR3 has 14 residues. The chain's CDR3 is CASSYFTAIGELFF. CDR3 nucleotides: TGTGCCAGCAGTTACTTCACTGCTATCGGGGAGCTGTTTTTT.

This clonotype was counted ten times or more. This sequence joins TRBV4-2 and TRBJ2-1, with 12 bases fitting TRBD2. The germline CDR1 and CDR2 sequences are LGHNA and YNFKEQ. Trimming at V came to 0 bases and at J to 10 bases, leaving 7 bases not matched to a gene. The CDR3 spans 16 residues. CDR3: CASSQELAGGGGEQFF. CDR3 sequence (DNA): TGTGCCAGCAGCCAAGAACTAGCGGGAGGCGGGGGGGAGCAGTTCTTC.

This clonotype occurred a few times. V and J are TRBV7-2 and TRBJ1-5; D perhaps matches TRBD1 (5 bases). Trimming stripped 3 bases from V and 1 base from J, with 7 bases between. The germline V gene encodes CDR1 SGHTA and CDR2 FQGNSA. The CDR3 contains 14 residues. As DNA, the CDR3 is TGTGCCAGCAGCTTTGACAGCAGCAATCAGCCCCAGCATTTT. This gives the protein CASSFDSSNQPQHF.

The J gene is TRBJ1-5, the V gene TRBV7-2; D gene ambiguous. Germline CDR1 reads SGHTA; CDR2 reads FQGNSA. The ends were cut back, 5 bases at V and 3 bases at J, with 5 bases in the middle. The CDR3 sequence is 12 residues long. The CDR3 nucleotides read TGTGCCAGCAGCCTATACAATCAGCCCCAGCATTTT. Protein: CASSLYNQPQHF. The variable domain in full, with the rest retrieved from reference TRBV7-2 and TRBJ1-5, is GAGVSQSPSNKVTEKGKDVELRCDPISGHTALYWYRQSLGQGLEFLIYFQGNSAPDKSGLPSDRFSAERTGGSVSTLTIQRTQQEDSAVYLCASSLYNQPQHFGDGTRLSIL.